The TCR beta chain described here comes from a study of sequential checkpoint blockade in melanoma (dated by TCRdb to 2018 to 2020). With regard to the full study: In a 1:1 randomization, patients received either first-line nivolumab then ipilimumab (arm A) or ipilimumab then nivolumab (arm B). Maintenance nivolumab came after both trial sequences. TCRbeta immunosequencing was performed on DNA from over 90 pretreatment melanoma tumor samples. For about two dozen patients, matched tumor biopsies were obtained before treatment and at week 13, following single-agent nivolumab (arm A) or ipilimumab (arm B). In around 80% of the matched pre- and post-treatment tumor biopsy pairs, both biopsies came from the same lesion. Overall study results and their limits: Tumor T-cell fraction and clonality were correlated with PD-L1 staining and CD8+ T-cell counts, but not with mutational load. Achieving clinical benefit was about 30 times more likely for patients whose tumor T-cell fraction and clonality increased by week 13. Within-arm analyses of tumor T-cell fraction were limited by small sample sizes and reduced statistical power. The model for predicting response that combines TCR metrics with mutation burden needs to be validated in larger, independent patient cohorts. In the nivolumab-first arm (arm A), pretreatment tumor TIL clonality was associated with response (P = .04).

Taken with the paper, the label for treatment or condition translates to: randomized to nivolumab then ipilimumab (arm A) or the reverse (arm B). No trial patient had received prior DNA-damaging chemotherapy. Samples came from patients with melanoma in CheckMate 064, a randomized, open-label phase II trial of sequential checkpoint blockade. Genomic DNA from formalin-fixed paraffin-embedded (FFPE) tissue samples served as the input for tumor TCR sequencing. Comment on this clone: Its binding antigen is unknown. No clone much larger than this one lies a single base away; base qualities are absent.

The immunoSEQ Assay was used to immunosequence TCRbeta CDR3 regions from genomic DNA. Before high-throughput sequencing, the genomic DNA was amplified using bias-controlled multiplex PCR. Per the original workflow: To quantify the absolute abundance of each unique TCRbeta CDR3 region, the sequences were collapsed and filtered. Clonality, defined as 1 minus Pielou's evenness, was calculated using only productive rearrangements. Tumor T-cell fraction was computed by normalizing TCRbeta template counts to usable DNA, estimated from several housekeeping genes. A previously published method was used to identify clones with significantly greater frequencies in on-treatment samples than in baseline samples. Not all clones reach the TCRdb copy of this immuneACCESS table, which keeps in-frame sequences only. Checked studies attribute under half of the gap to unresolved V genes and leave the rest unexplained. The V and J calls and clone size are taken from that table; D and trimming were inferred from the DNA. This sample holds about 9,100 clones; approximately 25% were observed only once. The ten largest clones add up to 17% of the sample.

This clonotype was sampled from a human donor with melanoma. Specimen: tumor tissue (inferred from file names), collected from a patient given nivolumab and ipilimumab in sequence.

At the DNA level, the sequence is TGCGCCAGCAGCCAACTTCAGGGATACTACGAGCAGTACTTC. Translated, it gives CASSQLQGYYEQYF. The sequence links TRBV4-1 to TRBJ2-7; TRBD1 might be the D gene, on 5 matching bases. Cut back by 2 bases and 3 bases, the V and J ends lie 11 bases apart. The germline V gene specifies MGHRA as CDR1 and YSYEKL as CDR2. The CDR3 measures 14 amino acids from cysteine to phenylalanine. Solely the CDR3 DNA is kept, with 42 bases framed from the first base.